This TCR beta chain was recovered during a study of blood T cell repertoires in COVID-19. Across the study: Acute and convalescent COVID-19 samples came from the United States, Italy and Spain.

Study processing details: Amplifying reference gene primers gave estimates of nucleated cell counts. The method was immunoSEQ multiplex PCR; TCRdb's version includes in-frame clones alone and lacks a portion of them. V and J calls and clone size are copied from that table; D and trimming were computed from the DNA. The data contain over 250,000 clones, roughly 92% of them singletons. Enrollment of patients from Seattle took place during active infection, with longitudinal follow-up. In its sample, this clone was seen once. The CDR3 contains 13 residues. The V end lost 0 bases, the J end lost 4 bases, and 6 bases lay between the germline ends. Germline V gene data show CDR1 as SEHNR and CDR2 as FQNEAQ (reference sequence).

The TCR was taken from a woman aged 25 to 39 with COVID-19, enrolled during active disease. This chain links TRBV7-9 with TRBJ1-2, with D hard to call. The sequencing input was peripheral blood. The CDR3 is CASSLAAGYGYTF. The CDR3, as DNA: TGTGCCAGCAGCTTAGCGGCTGGCTATGGCTACACCTTC.